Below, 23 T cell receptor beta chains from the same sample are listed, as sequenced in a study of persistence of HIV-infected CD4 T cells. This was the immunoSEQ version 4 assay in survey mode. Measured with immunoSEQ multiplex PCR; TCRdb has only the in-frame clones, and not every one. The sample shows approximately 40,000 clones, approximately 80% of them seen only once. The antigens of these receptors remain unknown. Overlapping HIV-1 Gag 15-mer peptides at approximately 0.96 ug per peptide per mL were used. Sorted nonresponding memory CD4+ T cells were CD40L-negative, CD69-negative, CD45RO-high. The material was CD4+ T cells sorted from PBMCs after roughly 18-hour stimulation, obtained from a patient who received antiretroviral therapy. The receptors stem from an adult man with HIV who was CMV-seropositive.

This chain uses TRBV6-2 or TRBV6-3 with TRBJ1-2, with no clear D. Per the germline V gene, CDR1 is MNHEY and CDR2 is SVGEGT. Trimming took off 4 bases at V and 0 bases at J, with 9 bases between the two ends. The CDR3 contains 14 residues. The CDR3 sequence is CASSLRNANYGYTF. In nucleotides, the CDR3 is TGTGCCAGCAGTTTAAGGAATGCTAACTATGGCTACACCTTC.

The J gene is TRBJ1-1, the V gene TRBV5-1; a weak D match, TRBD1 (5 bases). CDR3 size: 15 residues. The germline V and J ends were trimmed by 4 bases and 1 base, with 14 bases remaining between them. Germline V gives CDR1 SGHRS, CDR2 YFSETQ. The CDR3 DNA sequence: TGCGCCAGCAGCCCTGAAGGGGCGCCGAACACTGAAGCTTTCTTT. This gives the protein CASSPEGAPNTEAFF. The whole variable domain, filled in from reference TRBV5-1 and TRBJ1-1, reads KAGVTQTPRYLIKTRGQQVTLSCSPISGHRSVSWYQQTPGQGLQFLFEYFSETQRNKGNFPGRFSGRQFSNSRSEMNVSTLELGDSALYLCASSPEGAPNTEAFFGQGTRLTVV.

The CDR3 region is CASSFVWKSYEQYF. The CDR3 DNA is TGTGCCAGCAGTTTTGTCTGGAAGTCCTACGAGCAGTACTTC. This chain links TRBV28 with TRBJ2-7; D is undetermined. CDR1 and CDR2 from the germline V gene are MDHEN and SYDVKM. The CDR3 loop spans 14 amino acids. Trimming shortened V by 3 bases and J by 1 base, and 10 bases separated the two germline ends.

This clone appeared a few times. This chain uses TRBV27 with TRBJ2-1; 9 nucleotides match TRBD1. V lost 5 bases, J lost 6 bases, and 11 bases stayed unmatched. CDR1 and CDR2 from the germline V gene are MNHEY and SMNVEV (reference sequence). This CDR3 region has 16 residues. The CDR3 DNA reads TGTGCCAGCAGTCCTCGTCCCGGGACAGGGCGCAATGAGCAGTTCTTC. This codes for CASSPRPGTGRNEQFF.

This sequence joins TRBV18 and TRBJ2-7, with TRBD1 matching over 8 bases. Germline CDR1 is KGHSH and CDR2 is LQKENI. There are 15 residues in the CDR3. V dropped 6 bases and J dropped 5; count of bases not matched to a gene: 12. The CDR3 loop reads CASSRAGTGLHEQYF. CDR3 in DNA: TGTGCCAGCTCCCGGGCCGGGACAGGCCTCCACGAGCAGTACTTC.

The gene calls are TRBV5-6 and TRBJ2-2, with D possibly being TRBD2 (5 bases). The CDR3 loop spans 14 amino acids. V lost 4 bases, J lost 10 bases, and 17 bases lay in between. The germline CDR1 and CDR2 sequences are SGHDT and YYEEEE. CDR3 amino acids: CASSPDAIGVELFF. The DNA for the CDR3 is TGTGCCAGCAGCCCGGACGCCATCGGGGTGGAGCTGTTTTTT.

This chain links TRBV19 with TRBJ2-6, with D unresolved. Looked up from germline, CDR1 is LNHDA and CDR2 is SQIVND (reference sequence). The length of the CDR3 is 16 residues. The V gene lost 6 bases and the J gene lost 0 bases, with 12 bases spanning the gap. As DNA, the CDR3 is TGTGCCAGTAGATTGGGGTTTAGCTCTGGGGCCAACGTCCTGACTTTC. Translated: CASRLGFSSGANVLTF.

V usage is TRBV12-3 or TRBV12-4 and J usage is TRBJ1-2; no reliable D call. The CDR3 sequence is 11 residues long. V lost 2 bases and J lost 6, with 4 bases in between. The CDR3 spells CASSLMDGYTF. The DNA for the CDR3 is TGTGCCAGCAGTTTAATGGATGGCTACACCTTC.

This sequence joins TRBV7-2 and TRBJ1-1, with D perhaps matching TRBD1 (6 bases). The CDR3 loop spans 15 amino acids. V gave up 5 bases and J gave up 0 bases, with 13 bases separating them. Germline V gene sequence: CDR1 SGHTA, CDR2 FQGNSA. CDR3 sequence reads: CASSDNRVLNTEAFF. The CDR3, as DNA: TGTGCCAGCAGCGACAACAGGGTCCTGAACACTGAAGCTTTCTTT. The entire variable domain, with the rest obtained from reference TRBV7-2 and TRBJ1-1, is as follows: GAGVSQSPSNKVTEKGKDVELRCDPISGHTALYWYRQSLGQGLEFLIYFQGNSAPDKSGLPSDRFSAERTGGSVSTLTIQRTQQEDSAVYLCASSDNRVLNTEAFFGQGTRLTVV.

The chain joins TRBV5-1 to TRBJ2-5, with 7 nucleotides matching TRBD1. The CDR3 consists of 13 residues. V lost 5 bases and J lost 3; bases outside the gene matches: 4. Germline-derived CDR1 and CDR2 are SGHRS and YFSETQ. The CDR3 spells CASRGQTEETQYF. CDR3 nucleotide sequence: TGCGCCAGCAGGGGACAGACCGAAGAGACCCAGTACTTC.

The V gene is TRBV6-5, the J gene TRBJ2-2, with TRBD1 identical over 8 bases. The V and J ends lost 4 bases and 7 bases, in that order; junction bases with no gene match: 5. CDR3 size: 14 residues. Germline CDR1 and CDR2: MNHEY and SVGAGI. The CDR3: CASSSDRASGELFF. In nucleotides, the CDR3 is TGTGCCAGCAGTTCGGACAGGGCGAGCGGGGAGCTGTTTTTT.

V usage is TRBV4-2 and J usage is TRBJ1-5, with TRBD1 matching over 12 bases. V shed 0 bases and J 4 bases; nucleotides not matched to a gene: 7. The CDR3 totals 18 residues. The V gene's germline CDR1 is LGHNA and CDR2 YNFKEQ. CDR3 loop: CASSQEGDRGLGNQPQHF. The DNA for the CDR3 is TGTGCCAGCAGCCAAGAAGGGGACAGGGGGCTCGGGAATCAGCCCCAGCATTTT.

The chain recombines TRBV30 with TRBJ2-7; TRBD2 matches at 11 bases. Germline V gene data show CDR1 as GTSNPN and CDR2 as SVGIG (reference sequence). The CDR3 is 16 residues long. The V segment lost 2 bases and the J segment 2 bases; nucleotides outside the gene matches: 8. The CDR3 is CAWSSGTSGFTYEQYF. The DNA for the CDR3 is TGTGCCTGGAGTTCCGGGACTAGCGGTTTCACCTACGAGCAGTACTTC.

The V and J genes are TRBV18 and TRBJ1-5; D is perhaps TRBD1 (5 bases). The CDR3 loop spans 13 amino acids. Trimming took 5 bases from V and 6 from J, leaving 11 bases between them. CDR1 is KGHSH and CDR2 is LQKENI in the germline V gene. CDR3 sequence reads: CASSGGGIQPQHF. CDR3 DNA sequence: TGTGCCAGCTCAGGGGGTGGTATTCAGCCCCAGCATTTT.

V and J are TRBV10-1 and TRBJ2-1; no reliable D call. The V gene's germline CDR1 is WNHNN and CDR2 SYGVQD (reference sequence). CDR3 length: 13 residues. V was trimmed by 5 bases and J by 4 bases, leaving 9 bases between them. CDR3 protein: CASSSTRYNEQFF. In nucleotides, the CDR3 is TGCGCCAGCAGTTCAACACGTTACAATGAGCAGTTCTTC.

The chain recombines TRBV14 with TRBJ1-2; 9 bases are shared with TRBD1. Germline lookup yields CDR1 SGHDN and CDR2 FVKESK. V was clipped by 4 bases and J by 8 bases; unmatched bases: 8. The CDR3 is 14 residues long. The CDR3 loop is CASSRLRTGEGYTF. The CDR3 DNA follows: TGTGCCAGCAGCCGCCTCCGGACAGGGGAAGGCTACACCTTC.

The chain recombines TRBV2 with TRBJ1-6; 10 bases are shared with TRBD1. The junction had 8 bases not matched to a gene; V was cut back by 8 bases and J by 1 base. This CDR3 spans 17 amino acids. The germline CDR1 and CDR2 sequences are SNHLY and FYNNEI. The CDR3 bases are TGTGCCAGCCAGCGGACAGGGGGTTGGTCCTATAATTCACCCCTCCACTTT. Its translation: CASQRTGGWSYNSPLHF.

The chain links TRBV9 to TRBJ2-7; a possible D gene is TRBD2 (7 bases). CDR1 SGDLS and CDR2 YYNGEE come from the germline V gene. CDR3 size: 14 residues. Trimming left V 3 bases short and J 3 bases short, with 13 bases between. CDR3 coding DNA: TGTGCCAGCAGCGGCAGAGGGGGGGGCTACGAGCAGTACTTC. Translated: CASSGRGGGYEQYF. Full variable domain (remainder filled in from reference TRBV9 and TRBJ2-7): DSGVTQTPKHLITATGQRVTLRCSPRSGDLSVYWYQQSLDQGLQFLIQYYNGEERAKGNILERFSAQQFPDLHSELNLSSLELGDSALYFCASSGRGGGYEQYFGPGTRLTVT.

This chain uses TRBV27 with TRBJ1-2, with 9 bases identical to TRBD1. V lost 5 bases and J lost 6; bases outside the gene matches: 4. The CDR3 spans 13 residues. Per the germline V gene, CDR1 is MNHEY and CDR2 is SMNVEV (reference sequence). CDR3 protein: CASSGTGRNGYTF. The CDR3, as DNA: TGTGCCAGCAGTGGGACAGGGAGGAATGGCTACACCTTC.

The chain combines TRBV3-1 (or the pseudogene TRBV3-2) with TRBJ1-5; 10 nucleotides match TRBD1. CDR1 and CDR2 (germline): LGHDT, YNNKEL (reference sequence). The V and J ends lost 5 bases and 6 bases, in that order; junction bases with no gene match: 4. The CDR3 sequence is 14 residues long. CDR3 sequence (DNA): TGTGCCAGCAGCGGGACAGGGGACGGTCAGCCCCAGCATTTT. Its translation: CASSGTGDGQPQHF.

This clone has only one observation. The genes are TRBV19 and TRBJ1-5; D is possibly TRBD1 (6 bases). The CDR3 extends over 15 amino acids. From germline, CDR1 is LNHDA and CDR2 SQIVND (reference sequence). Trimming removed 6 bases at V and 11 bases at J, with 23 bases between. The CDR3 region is CASSPTDSKRSAQHF. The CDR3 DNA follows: TGTGCCAGTAGCCCAACGGACAGTAAGAGATCAGCCCAGCATTTT.

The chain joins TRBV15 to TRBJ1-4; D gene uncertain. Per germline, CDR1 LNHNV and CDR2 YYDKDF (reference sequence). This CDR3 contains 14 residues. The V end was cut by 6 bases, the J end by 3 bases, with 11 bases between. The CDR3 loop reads CATRRRDPNEKLFF. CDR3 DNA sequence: TGTGCCACCAGGAGACGCGATCCTAATGAAAAACTGTTTTTT. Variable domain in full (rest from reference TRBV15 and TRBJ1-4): DAMVIQNPRYQVTQFGKPVTLSCSQTLNHNVMYWYQQKSSQAPKLLFHYYDKDFNNEADTPDNFQSRRPNTSFCFLDIRSPGLGDTAMYLCATRRRDPNEKLFFGSGTQLSVL.

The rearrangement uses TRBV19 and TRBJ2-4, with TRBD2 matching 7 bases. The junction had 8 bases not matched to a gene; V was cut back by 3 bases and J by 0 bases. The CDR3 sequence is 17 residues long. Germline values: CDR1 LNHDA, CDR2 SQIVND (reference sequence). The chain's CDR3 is CASSIGGAGIAKNIQYF. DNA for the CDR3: TGTGCCAGTAGTATCGGGGGAGCGGGAATAGCCAAAAACATTCAGTACTTC.